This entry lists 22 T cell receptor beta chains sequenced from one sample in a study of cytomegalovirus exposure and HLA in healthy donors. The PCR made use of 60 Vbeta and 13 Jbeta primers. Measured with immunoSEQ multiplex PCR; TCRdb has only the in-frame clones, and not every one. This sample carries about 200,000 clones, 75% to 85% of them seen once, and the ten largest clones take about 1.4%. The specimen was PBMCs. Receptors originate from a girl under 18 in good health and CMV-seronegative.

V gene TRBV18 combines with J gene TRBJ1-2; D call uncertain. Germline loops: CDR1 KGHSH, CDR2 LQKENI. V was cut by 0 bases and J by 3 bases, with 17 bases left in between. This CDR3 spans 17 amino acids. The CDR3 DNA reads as TGTGCCAGCTCACCACCGCTTTTATATACAATGGACTATGGCTACACCTTC. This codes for CASSPPLLYTMDYGYTF.

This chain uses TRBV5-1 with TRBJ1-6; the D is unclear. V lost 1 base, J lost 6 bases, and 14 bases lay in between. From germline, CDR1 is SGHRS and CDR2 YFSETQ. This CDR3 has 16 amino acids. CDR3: CASSLTAHSINSPLHF. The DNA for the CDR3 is TGCGCCAGCAGCTTGACAGCCCACTCCATTAATTCACCCCTCCACTTT.

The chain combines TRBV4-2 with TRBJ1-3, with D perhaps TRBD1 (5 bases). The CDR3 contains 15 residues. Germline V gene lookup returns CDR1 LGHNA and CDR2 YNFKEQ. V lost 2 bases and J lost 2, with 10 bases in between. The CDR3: CASSQKTVTGNTIYF. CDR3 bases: TGTGCCAGCAGCCAAAAGACAGTCACTGGAAACACCATATATTTT.

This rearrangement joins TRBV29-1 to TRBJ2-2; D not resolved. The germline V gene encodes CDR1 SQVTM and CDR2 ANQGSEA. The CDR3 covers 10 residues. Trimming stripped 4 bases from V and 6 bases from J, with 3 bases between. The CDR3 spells CSVASGELFF. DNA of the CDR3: TGCAGCGTTGCGTCCGGGGAGCTGTTTTTT.

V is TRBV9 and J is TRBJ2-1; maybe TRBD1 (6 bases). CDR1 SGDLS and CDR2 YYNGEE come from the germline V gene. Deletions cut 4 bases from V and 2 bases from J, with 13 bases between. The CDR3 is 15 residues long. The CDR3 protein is CASSSKGDPYNEQFF. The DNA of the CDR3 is TGTGCCAGCAGCTCCAAGGGGGACCCCTACAATGAGCAGTTCTTC.

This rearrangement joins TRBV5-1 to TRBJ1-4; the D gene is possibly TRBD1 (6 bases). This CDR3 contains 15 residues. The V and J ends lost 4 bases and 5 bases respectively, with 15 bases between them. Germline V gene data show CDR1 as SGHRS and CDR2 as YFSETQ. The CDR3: CASSLQTGPNEKLFF. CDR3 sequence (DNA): TGCGCCAGCAGCCTTCAGACAGGCCCGAATGAAAAACTGTTTTTT.

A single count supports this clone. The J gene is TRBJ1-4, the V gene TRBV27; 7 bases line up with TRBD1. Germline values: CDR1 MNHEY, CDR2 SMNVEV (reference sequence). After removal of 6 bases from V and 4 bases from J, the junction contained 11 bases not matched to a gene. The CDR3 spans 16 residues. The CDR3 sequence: CASSFTGDSLNEKLFF. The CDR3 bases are TGTGCCAGCAGCTTTACGGGGGACAGCCTTAATGAAAAACTGTTTTTT.

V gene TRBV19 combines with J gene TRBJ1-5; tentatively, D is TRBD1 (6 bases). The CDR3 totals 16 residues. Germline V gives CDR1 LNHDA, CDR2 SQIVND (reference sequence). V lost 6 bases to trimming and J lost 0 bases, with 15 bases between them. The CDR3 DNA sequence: TGTGCCAGTAGAACCCCGGGGGGCAATAGCAATCAGCCCCAGCATTTT. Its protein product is CASRTPGGNSNQPQHF.

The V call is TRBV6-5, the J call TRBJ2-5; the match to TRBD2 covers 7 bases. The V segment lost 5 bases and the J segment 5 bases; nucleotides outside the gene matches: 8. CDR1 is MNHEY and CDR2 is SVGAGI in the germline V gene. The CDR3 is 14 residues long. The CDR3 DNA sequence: TGTGCCAGCAGTCGCCGGGGACTACGGGAGACCCAGTACTTC. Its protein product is CASSRRGLRETQYF.

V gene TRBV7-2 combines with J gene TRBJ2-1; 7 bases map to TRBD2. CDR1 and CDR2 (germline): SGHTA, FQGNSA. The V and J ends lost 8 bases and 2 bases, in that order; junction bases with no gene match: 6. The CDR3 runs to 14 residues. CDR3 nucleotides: TGTGCCAGCTTAAGGGGAGGGACCTACAATGAGCAGTTCTTC. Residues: CASLRGGTYNEQFF.

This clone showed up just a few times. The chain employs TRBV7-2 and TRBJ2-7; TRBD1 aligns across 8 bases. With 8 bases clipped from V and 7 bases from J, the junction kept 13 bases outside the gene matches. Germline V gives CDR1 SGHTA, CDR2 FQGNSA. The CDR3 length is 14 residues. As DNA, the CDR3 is TGTGCCAGCTATGTCGGCCAGGGGGCTAGGGAGCAGTACTTC. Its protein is CASYVGQGAREQYF.

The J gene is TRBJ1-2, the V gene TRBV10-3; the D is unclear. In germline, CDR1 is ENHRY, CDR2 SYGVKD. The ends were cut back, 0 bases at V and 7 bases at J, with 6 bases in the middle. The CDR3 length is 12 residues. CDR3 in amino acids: CAISESRSGYTF. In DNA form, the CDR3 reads TGTGCCATCAGTGAGTCACGGAGTGGCTACACCTTC.

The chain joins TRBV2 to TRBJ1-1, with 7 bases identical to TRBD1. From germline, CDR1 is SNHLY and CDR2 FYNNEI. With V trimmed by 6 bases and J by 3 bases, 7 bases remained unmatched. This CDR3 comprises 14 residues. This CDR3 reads CASSTNRGYTEAFF. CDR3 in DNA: TGTGCCAGCAGCACGAACAGGGGTTACACTGAAGCTTTCTTT.

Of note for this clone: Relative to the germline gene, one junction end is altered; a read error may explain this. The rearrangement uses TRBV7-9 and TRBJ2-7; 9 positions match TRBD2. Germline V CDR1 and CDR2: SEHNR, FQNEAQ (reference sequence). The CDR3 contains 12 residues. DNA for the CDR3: TGTTCCAGCAGCAGGACTAGCGACGAGCAGTACTTC. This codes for CSSSRTSDEQYF. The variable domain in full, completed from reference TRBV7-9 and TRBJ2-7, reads DTGVSQNPRHKITKRGQNVTFRCDPISEHNRLYWYRQTLGQGPEFLTYFQNEAQLEKSRLLSDRFSAERPKGSFSTLEIQRTEQGDSAMYLCSSSRTSDEQYFGPGTRLTVT.

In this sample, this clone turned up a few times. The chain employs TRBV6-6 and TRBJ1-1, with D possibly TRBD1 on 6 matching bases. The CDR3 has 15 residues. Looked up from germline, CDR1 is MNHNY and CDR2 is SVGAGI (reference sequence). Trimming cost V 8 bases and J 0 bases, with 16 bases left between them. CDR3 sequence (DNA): TGTGCCAGCCTAAGGGGGGGTGGGCTGAACACTGAAGCTTTCTTT. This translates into CASLRGGGLNTEAFF.

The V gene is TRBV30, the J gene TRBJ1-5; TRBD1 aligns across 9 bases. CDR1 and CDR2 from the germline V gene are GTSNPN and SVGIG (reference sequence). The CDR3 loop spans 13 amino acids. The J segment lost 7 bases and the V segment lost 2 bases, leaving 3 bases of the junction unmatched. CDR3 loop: CAWSLQGAQPQHF. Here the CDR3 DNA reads TGTGCCTGGAGTTTACAGGGGGCCCAGCCCCAGCATTTT.

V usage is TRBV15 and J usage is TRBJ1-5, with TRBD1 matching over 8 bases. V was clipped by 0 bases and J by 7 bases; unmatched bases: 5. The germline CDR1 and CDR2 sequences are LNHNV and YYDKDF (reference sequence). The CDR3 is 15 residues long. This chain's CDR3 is CATSREAGGWQPQHF. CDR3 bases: TGTGCCACCAGCAGAGAGGCAGGGGGCTGGCAGCCCCAGCATTTT. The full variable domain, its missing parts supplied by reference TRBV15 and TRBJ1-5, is DAMVIQNPRYQVTQFGKPVTLSCSQTLNHNVMYWYQQKSSQAPKLLFHYYDKDFNNEADTPDNFQSRRPNTSFCFLDIRSPGLGDTAMYLCATSREAGGWQPQHFGDGTRLSIL.

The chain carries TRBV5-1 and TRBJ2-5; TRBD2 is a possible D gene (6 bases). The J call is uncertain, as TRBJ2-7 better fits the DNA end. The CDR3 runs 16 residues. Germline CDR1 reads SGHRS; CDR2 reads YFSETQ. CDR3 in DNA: TGCGCCAGCAGCTTGAAAGCGGACTACCGTTCCTACGAGCAGTACTTC. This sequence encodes CASSLKADYRSYEQYF.

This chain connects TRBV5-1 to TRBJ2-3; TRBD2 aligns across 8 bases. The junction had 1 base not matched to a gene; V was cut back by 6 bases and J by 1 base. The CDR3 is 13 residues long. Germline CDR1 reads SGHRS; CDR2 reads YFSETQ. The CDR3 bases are TGCGCCAGCAAGACTAGCGGCACAGATACGCAGTATTTT. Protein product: CASKTSGTDTQYF.

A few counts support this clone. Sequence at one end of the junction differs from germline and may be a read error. The DNA for the CDR3 is TGTGCCAGCAGCCAAACGCTAGCGGGGGCCCTTTTGAACTTC. Translated: CASSQTLAGALLNF. The chain has TRBV4-2 and TRBJ2-5, with 10 bases that match TRBD2. The germline V gene encodes CDR1 LGHNA and CDR2 YNFKEQ. The CDR3 consists of 14 residues.

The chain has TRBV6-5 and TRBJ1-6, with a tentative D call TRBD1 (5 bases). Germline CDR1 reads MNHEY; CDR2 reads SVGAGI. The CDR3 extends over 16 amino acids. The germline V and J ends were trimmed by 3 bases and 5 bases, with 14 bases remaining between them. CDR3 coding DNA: TGTGCCAGCAGTTATGTAACAGGTTTCAATAATTCACCCCTCCACTTT. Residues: CASSYVTGFNNSPLHF.

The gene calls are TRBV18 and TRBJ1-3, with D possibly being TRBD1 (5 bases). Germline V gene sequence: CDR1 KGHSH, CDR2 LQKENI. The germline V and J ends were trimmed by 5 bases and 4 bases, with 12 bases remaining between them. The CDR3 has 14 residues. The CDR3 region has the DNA TGTGCCAGCTCAGCCAGGGTTGACGGAAACACCATATATTTT. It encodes CASSARVDGNTIYF.